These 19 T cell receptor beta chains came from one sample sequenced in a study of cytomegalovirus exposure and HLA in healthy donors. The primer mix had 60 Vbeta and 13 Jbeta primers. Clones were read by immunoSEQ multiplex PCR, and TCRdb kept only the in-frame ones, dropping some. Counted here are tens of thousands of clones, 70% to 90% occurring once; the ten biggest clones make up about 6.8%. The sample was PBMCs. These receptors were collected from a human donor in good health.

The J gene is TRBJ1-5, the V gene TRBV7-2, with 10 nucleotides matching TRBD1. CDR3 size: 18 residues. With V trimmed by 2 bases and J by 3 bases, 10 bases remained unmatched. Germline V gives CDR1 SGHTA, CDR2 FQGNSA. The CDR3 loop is CASSLLGTGATINQPQHF. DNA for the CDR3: TGTGCCAGCAGCTTACTCGGGACAGGGGCCACAATCAATCAGCCCCAGCATTTT.

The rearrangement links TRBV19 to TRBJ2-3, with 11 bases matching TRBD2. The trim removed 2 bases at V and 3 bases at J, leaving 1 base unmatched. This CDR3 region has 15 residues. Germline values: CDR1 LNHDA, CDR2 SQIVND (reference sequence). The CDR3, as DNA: TGTGCCAGTAGTATAACTAGCGGGGGAACAGATACGCAGTATTTT. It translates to CASSITSGGTDTQYF.

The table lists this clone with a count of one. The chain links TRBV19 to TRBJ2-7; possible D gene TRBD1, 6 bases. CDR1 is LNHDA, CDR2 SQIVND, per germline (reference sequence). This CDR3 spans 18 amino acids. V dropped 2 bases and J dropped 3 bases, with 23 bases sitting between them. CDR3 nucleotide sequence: TGTGCCAGTAGTATAAATCGGTTAGGGCAGGGGTTATTCTACGAGCAGTACTTC. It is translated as CASSINRLGQGLFYEQYF.

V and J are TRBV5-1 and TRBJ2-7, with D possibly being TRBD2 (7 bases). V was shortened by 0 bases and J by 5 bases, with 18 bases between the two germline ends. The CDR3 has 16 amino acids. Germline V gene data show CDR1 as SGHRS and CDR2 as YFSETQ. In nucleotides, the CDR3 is TGCGCCAGCAGCTTGGGGGAAGGTGGGGGGGCCGACGAGCAGTACTTC. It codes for CASSLGEGGGADEQYF.

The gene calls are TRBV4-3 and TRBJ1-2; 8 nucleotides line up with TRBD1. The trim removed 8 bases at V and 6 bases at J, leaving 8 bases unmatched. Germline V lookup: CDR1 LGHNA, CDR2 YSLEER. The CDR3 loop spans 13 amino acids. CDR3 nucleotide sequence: TGCGCCAGCCGCCCGGACAGGGACCATGGCTACACCTTC. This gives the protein CASRPDRDHGYTF.

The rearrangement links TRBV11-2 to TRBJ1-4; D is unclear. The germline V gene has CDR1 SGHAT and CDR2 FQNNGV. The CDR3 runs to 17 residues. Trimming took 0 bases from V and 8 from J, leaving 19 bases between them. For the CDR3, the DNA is TGTGCCAGCAGCTTAGATCGTCTAAGGGAGAGGGAGGAAAAACTGTTTTTT. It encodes CASSLDRLREREEKLFF.

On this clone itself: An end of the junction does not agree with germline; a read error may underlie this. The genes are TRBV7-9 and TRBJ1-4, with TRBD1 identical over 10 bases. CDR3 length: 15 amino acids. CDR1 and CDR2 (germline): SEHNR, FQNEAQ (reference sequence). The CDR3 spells CSSSSSGTGVEKLFF. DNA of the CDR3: TGTTCCAGCAGCTCGTCCGGGACAGGGGTTGAAAAACTGTTTTTT.

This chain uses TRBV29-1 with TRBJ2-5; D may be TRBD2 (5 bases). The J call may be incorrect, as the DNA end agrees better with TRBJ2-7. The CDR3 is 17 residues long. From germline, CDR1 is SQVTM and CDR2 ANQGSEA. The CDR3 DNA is TGCAGCGTTGAAGATCAACTAGGAACACCTGAGGGTTACGAGCAGTACTTC. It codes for CSVEDQLGTPEGYEQYF.

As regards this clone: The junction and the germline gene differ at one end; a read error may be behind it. Here the CDR3 DNA reads TGTTCCAGCAGCTTAGGCCCTGCAGGGGGCGAGCAGTACTTC. Amino acids: CSSSLGPAGGEQYF. V usage is TRBV7-9 and J usage is TRBJ2-7; TRBD1 agrees at 7 bases. This CDR3 is 14 amino acids long. Germline CDR1 and CDR2: SEHNR and FQNEAQ (reference sequence).

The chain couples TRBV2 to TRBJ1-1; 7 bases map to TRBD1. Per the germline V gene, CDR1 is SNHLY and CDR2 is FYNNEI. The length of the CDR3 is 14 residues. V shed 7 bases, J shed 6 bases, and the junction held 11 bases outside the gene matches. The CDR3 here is CASTADRAFSEAFF. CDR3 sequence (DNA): TGTGCCAGCACAGCCGACAGGGCTTTCTCTGAAGCTTTCTTT.

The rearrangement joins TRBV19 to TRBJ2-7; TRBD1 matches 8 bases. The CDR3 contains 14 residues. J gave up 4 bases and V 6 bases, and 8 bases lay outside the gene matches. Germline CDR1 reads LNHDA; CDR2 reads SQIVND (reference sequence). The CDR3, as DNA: TGTGCCAGTAGCCTACAGGGGGAGACTTACGAGCAGTACTTC. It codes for CASSLQGETYEQYF.

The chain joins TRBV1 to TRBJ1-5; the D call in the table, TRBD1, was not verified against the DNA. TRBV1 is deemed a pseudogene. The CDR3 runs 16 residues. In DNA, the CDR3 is TGCACCAGCAGCCAAGAAATTGACAGCTACAATCAGCCCCAGCATTTT. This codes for CTSSQEIDSYNQPQHF.

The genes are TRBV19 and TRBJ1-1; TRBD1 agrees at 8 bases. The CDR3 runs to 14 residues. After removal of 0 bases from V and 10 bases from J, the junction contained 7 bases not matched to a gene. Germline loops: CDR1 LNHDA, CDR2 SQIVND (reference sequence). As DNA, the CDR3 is TGTGCCAGTAGTATAGACAGACAGGGGCGGAGAGCTTTCTTT. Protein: CASSIDRQGRRAFF.

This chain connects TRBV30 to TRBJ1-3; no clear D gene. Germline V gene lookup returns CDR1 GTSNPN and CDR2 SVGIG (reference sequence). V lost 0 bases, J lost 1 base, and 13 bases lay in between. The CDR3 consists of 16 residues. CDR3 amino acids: CAWSVDSRRSGNTIYF. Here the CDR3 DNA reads TGTGCCTGGAGTGTGGACTCCCGGAGGTCTGGAAACACCATATATTTT. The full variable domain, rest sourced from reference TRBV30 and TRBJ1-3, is SQTIHQWPATLVQPVGSPLSLECTVEGTSNPNLYWYRQAAGRGLQLLFYSVGIGQISSEVPQNLSASRPQDRQFILSSKKLLLSDSGFYLCAWSVDSRRSGNTIYFGEGSWLTVV.

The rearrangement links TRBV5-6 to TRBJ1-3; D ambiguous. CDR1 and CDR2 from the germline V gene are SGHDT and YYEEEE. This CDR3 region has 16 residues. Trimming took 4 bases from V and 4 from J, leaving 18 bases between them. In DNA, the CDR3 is TGTGCCAGCAGCCCGTTGCGAAGGGAGAGGGGAAACACCATATATTTT. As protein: CASSPLRRERGNTIYF.

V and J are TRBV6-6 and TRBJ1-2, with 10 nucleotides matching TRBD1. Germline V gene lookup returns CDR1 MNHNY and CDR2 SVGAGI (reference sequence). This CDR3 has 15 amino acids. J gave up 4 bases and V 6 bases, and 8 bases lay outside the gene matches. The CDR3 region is CASRSPGQGSYGYTF. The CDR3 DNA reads TGTGCCAGCAGGTCACCGGGACAGGGGTCCTATGGCTACACCTTC.

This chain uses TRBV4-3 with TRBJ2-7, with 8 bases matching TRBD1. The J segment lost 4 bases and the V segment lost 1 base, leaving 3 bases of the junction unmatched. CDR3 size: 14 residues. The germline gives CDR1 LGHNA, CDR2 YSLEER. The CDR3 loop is CASSQGQGYYEQYF. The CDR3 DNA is TGCGCCAGCAGCCAAGGACAGGGGTATTACGAGCAGTACTTC.

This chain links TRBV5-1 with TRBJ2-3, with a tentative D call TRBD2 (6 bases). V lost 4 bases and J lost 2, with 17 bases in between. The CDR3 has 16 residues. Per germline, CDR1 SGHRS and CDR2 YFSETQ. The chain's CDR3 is CASSLGERGNTDTQYF. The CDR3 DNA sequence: TGCGCCAGCAGCCTCGGTGAACGGGGGAACACAGATACGCAGTATTTT.

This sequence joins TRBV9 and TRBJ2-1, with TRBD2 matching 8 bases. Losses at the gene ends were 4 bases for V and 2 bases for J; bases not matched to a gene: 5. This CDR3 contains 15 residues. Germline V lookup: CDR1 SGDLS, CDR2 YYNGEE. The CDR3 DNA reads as TGTGCCAGCAGCCTCTCCGGGGGGGCCTACAATGAGCAGTTCTTC. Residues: CASSLSGGAYNEQFF.